Each of the 30 T cell receptor beta chains below was sequenced from the same sample in a study of T cell repertoires in cytomegalovirus infection. TCRdb re-called the reads through MiXCR, storing one row per CDR3 protein. In the table there are hundreds of thousands of distinct CDR3 sequences, about 33% of which are singletons. Their target antigens are unknown. This specimen was cultured PBMCs, taken from culture after CMV antigen stimulation. These receptors originate from a human donor in good health (CMV status not recorded). Some clones in this sample may be carry-over from other donors' samples.

This clonotype was detected a few times. This chain uses TRBV12-3 or TRBV12-4 with TRBJ2-1, with D uncertain. Deletions cut 1 base from V and 9 bases from J, with 13 bases between. The CDR3 totals 14 residues. CDR3 sequence reads: CASSLGATAREQFF. DNA of the CDR3: TGTGCCAGCAGTTTAGGGGCCACCGCTCGTGAGCAGTTCTTC.

The J gene is TRBJ1-1, the V gene TRBV20-1; the D is unclear. The CDR3 length is 12 residues. Trimming took 3 bases from V and 5 from J, leaving 10 bases between them. Per germline, CDR1 DFQATT and CDR2 SNEGSKA (reference sequence). The DNA for the CDR3 is TGCAGTGCTAGTCTATGGTTGACTGAAGCTTTCTTT. This encodes CSASLWLTEAFF.

This clonotype was counted only a few times. The chain links TRBV11-2 to TRBJ2-1; TRBD2 aligns across 9 bases. The CDR3 has 16 residues. The V and J ends lost 7 bases and 4 bases, in that order; junction bases with no gene match: 11. CDR1 is SGHAT and CDR2 is FQNNGV in the germline V gene. The CDR3 reads CASKVEAGGFYNEQFF. The CDR3 DNA reads TGTGCCAGCAAGGTCGAAGCGGGAGGATTTTACAATGAGCAGTTCTTC.

The chain is built from TRBV24-1 and TRBJ2-1, with a weak D call TRBD2 (5 bases). The CDR3 spans 13 residues. Germline V lookup: CDR1 KGHDR, CDR2 SFDVKD. Trimming stripped 4 bases from V and 9 bases from J, with 12 bases between. CDR3 DNA sequence: TGTGCCACCAGTGACCGCGCGGGCAGTGAGCAGTTCTTC. Translating it yields CATSDRAGSEQFF.

The sample holds one count of this clonotype. The chain links TRBV5-4 to TRBJ2-7, with a possible D match to TRBD1 (5 bases). The CDR3 loop spans 15 amino acids. CDR1 is SGHNT, CDR2 YYREEE, per germline (reference sequence). V shed 0 bases and J shed 6 bases, with 16 bases lying between them. The CDR3 sequence: CASSLVRGFHGEQYF. As DNA, the CDR3 is TGTGCCAGCAGCTTGGTTAGGGGATTCCATGGCGAGCAGTACTTC.

This clonotype was found a few times. V gene TRBV7-2 combines with J gene TRBJ2-3; D perhaps matches TRBD2 (5 bases). Deletions cut 1 base from V and 5 bases from J, with 13 bases between. The length of the CDR3 is 15 residues. Germline V gene data show CDR1 as SGHTA and CDR2 as FQGNSA. In nucleotides, the CDR3 is TGTGCCAGCAGCTTAGAGCGGTTACTAGGAGATACGCAGTATTTT. This gives the protein CASSLERLLGDTQYF.

This chain joins TRBV6-1 and TRBJ2-1; 10 nucleotides line up with TRBD2. V shed 5 bases and J 0 bases; nucleotides not matched to a gene: 10. The CDR3 spans 18 residues. Germline loops: CDR1 MNHNS, CDR2 SASEGT. The CDR3, as DNA: TGTGCCAGCAGTCGACGGACTAGCGGAATCAGCTCCTACAATGAGCAGTTCTTC. It encodes CASSRRTSGISSYNEQFF.

This clonotype was counted only a few times. Here the CDR3 DNA reads TGCAGCGGGGCGAGACAGGCTTTAAGGGAAGCTTTCTTT. It yields the protein CSGARQALREAFF. This chain joins TRBV29-1 and TRBJ1-1; perhaps TRBD1 as D (6 bases). The CDR3 is 13 residues long. V shed 7 bases and J shed 8 bases, with 20 bases lying between them. Germline V gene sequence: CDR1 SQVTM, CDR2 ANQGSEA.

This rearrangement joins TRBV6-1 to TRBJ2-3; tentatively, D is TRBD2 (6 bases). This CDR3 contains 16 residues. Germline V CDR1 and CDR2: MNHNS, SASEGT. Trimming left V 8 bases short and J 3 bases short, with 21 bases between. DNA of the CDR3: TGTGCCAGCCACCACGGGGGTGGCGGGCCTACAGATACGCAGTATTTT. It translates to CASHHGGGGPTDTQYF.

The rearrangement links TRBV4-2 to TRBJ1-2; no clear D. V lost 0 bases and J 4 bases, leaving 6 bases between the germline ends. The CDR3 extends over 13 amino acids. In germline, CDR1 is LGHNA, CDR2 YNFKEQ. The CDR3 region has the DNA TGTGCCAGCAGCCAAGAAAGGGCCTATGGCTACACCTTC. It encodes CASSQERAYGYTF.

This clonotype occurred a few times. The genes are TRBV6-5 and TRBJ1-5; the D gene is possibly TRBD1 (5 bases). Trimming cost V 0 bases and J 1 base, with 13 bases left between them. The CDR3 runs 17 residues. Germline V CDR1 and CDR2: MNHEY, SVGAGI. The CDR3: CASSYSNPGTSNQPQHF. As DNA, the CDR3 is TGTGCCAGCAGTTACTCGAATCCCGGGACCAGCAATCAGCCCCAGCATTTT.

The chain employs TRBV5-4 and TRBJ2-3; the D is unclear. There are 13 residues in the CDR3. Germline assignment: CDR1 SGHNT and CDR2 YYREEE (reference sequence). V lost 9 bases, J lost 2 bases, and 13 bases lay in between. CDR3 coding DNA: TGTGCCACGAGCGAGTACAACACAGATACGCAGTATTTT. Protein sequence: CATSEYNTDTQYF.

This clonotype has just a few counts. The chain couples TRBV7-8 to TRBJ2-1, with 10 bases lining up with TRBD1. V shed 6 bases, J shed 7 bases, and the junction held 9 bases outside the gene matches. The V gene's germline CDR1 is SGHVS and CDR2 FQNEAQ. The CDR3 totals 15 residues. The CDR3 region has the DNA TGTGCCAGCAGTTTGACAGGGGGCTTGGTAAATGAGCAGTTCTTC. Amino acids: CASSLTGGLVNEQFF.

V is TRBV4-3 and J is TRBJ2-6; the D is unclear. The CDR3 has 16 amino acids. Trimming removed 1 base at V and 3 bases at J, with 10 bases between. Germline-derived CDR1 and CDR2 are LGHNA and YSLEER. CDR3 amino acids: CASSQVKAVGANVLTF. The CDR3 nucleotides are TGCGCCAGCAGCCAAGTAAAGGCTGTTGGGGCCAACGTCCTGACTTTC.

The V and J genes are TRBV3-1 and TRBJ2-7; 10 nucleotides line up with TRBD2. Germline CDR1 is LGHDT and CDR2 is YNNKEL (reference sequence). Trimming at V came to 0 bases and at J to 6 bases, leaving 5 bases not matched to a gene. The CDR3 sequence is 15 residues long. The CDR3 bases are TGTGCCAGCAGCCAAGATCTAGCGGGAGCTCCCGAGCAGTACTTC. Encoded protein: CASSQDLAGAPEQYF.

V gene TRBV11-3 combines with J gene TRBJ2-3; 9 bases are a match to TRBD2. This CDR3 region has 18 residues. Germline loops: CDR1 SGHNT, CDR2 YENEEA. V lost 3 bases, J lost 0 bases, and 10 bases stayed unmatched. This CDR3 reads CASSLWISGSPSTDTQYF. The CDR3 bases are TGTGCCAGCAGCTTGTGGATTAGCGGGAGCCCAAGCACAGATACGCAGTATTTT.

V gene TRBV2 combines with J gene TRBJ1-6; D unclear. The CDR3 covers 15 residues. Trimming removed 6 bases from V and 0 bases from J, with 9 bases in between. CDR1 and CDR2 (germline): SNHLY, FYNNEI. In DNA, the CDR3 is TGTGCCAGCAGGCTCCAGAGCTCCTATAATTCACCCCTCCACTTT. It specifies CASRLQSSYNSPLHF.

The rearrangement uses TRBV11-2 and TRBJ2-1; D is uncertain. Germline CDR1 reads SGHAT; CDR2 reads FQNNGV. This CDR3 has 12 amino acids. V lost 6 bases and J 10 bases, leaving 13 bases between the germline ends. CDR3 coding DNA: TGTGCCAGCAGATACAACCTGTGGGAGCAGTTCTTC. Its protein is CASRYNLWEQFF.

There are a few counts of this clonotype. CDR3 in DNA: TGTGCCACCAGCTCCCTGGGACAGGAAAATGAAAAACTGTTTTTT. Encoded protein: CATSSLGQENEKLFF. This chain uses TRBV15 with TRBJ1-4; 8 bases are shared with TRBD1. The V and J ends lost 5 bases and 5 bases, in that order; junction bases with no gene match: 7. Germline V gene sequence: CDR1 LNHNV, CDR2 YYDKDF (reference sequence). The CDR3 sequence is 15 residues long.

This chain joins TRBV4-3 and TRBJ1-2; a weak D match, TRBD1 (5 bases). Trimming took 1 base from V and 1 from J, leaving 10 bases between them. The CDR3 runs to 15 residues. CDR1 is LGHNA, CDR2 YSLEER, per germline. In nucleotides, the CDR3 is TGCGCCAGCAGCCAAGTCGGGGGGAGTAACTATGGCTACACCTTC. Translating it yields CASSQVGGSNYGYTF.

The CDR3 spells CASSQGSGELFF. DNA of the CDR3: TGTGCCAGCAGCCAGGGATCCGGGGAGCTGTTTTTT. The chain has TRBV7-4 and TRBJ2-2; D is possibly TRBD1 (5 bases). Germline V gene sequence: CDR1 SGHVT, CDR2 SQSDAQ. This CDR3 is built from 12 residues. V was shortened by 5 bases and J by 6 bases, with 7 bases between the two germline ends. The whole variable domain, remainder taken from reference TRBV7-4 and TRBJ2-2, is GAGVSQSPRYKVAKRGRDVALRCDSISGHVTLYWYRQTLGQGSEVLTYSQSDAQRDKSGRPSGRFSAERPERSVSTLKIQRTEQGDSAVYLCASSQGSGELFFGEGSRLTVL.

The DNA for the CDR3 is TGTGCCAGTAGTATAGTTCAGGGGGCGAACACCGGGGAGCTGTTTTTT. This gives the protein CASSIVQGANTGELFF. J is TRBJ2-2 and V is TRBV19; 7 bases are shared with TRBD1. The J segment lost 0 bases and the V segment lost 1 base, leaving 2 bases of the junction unmatched. This CDR3 spans 16 amino acids. Germline CDR1 and CDR2: LNHDA and SQIVND (reference sequence).

Worth noting for this clonotype: A junction boundary mismatches the germline segment, possibly from a read error. The rearrangement joins TRBV5-3 to TRBJ1-1; D is undetermined. TRBV5-3 is placed among ORFs of uncertain function. The CDR3 is 13 residues long. The CDR3 sequence is CASSLGGVPEAFF. The CDR3 bases are TGTGCCAGCAGCTTGGGCGGGGTTCCTGAAGCTTTCTTT.

This chain joins TRBV19 and TRBJ2-2; 11 nucleotides agree with TRBD1. There are 16 residues in the CDR3. Germline CDR1 is LNHDA and CDR2 is SQIVND (reference sequence). After removal of 4 bases from V and 6 bases from J, the junction contained 7 bases not matched to a gene. The CDR3 here is CASSRGQGAWAGELFF. DNA for the CDR3: TGTGCCAGTAGTAGAGGACAGGGGGCCTGGGCCGGGGAGCTGTTTTTT.

The V call is TRBV24-1, the J call TRBJ1-5, with TRBD1 as a possible D gene (6 bases). From germline, CDR1 is KGHDR and CDR2 SFDVKD. The CDR3 covers 15 residues. Trimming pared 3 bases from V and 7 bases from J, leaving 15 bases between. The CDR3 DNA reads TGTGCCACCAGTGATGGGGGCCCGTTTGGACAGCCCCAGCATTTT. Protein sequence: CATSDGGPFGQPQHF.

The chain links TRBV6-2 or TRBV6-3 to TRBJ2-1; D is unresolved. Germline lookup yields CDR1 MNHEY and CDR2 SVGEGT. Trimming removed 2 bases at V and 8 bases at J, with 7 bases between. The CDR3 sequence is 12 residues long. CDR3: CASSYVNDEQFF. For the CDR3, the DNA is TGTGCCAGCAGTTACGTGAACGATGAGCAGTTCTTC.

This clonotype was recorded a few times. The rearrangement links TRBV18 to TRBJ2-3; 8 bases map to TRBD1. This CDR3 contains 14 residues. The germline gives CDR1 KGHSH, CDR2 LQKENI. Trimming took 3 bases from V and 2 from J; bases not matched to a gene: 1. The CDR3 DNA reads as TGTGCCAGCTCACCGGACAGGGCCACAGATACGCAGTATTTT. As protein: CASSPDRATDTQYF.

The V gene is TRBV12-3 or TRBV12-4, the J gene TRBJ2-7; D not resolved. The CDR3 runs to 13 residues. Trimming removed 4 bases from V and 2 bases from J, with 9 bases in between. The CDR3 region is CASSSHRTYEQYF. In DNA form, the CDR3 reads TGTGCCAGCAGTTCTCACAGAACCTACGAGCAGTACTTC.

The genes are TRBV24-1 and TRBJ2-1, with D unresolved. Trimming left V 8 bases short and J 7 bases short, with 8 bases between. This CDR3 spans 11 amino acids. The germline V gene encodes CDR1 KGHDR and CDR2 SFDVKD. CDR3 region: CATTAKNEQFF. The CDR3 DNA sequence: TGTGCCACCACCGCCAAAAATGAGCAGTTCTTC.

The chain has TRBV6-5 and TRBJ1-1; 11 positions agree with TRBD1. The germline gives CDR1 MNHEY, CDR2 SVGAGI. The J segment lost 7 bases and the V segment lost 2 bases, leaving 3 bases of the junction unmatched. This CDR3 region has 14 residues. The CDR3 region has the DNA TGTGCCAGCAGTTACGGACAGGGGGCCGTTGAAGCTTTCTTT. Translation: CASSYGQGAVEAFF.